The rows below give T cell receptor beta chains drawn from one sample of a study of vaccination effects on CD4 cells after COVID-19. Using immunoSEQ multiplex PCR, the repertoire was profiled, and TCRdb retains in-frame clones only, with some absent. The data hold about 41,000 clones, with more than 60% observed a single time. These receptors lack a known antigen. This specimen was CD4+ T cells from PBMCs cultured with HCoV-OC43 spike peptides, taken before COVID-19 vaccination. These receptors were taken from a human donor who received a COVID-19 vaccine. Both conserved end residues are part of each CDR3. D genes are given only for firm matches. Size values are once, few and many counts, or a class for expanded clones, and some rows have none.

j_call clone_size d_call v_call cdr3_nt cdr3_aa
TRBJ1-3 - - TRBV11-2 TGTGCCAGCAGTTTCCTTCGGGGCGTAGCCTTCTCTGGAAACACCATATATTTT CASSFLRGVAFSGNTIYF
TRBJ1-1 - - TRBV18 TGTGCCAGCTCACCTACTCAGGGAGGGACTGAAGCTTTCTTT CASSPTQGGTEAFF
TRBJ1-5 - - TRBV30 TGTGCCTGGAGTTCCCAGGGTCGCCAGCCCCAGCATTTT CAWSSQGRQPQHF
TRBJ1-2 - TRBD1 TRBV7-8 TGTGCCAGCAGCCTTGACAGGGCCCTTACTAACTATGGCTACACCTTC CASSLDRALTNYGYTF
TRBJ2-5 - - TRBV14 TGTGCCAGCAGCCAAGACGACAGGGAGACCCAGTACTTC CASSQDDRETQYF
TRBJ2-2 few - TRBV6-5 TGTGCCAGCAGAGACAGACCAAACACCGGGGAGCTGTTTTTT CASRDRPNTGELFF
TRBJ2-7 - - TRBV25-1 TGTGCCAGCAGTGAAGCTGAGGTCTCCTGGTACGAGCAGTACTTC CASSEAEVSWYEQYF
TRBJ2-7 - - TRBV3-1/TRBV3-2 TGTGCCAGCAGCCAAGATATGTTTATTCTGAGGGAGAAACGAGGCGAGCAGTACTTC CASSQDMFILREKRGEQYF
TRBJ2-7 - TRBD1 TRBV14 TGTGCCAGCAGCCCCCGGAGACAGGGGGCCTACGAGCAGTACTTC CASSPRRQGAYEQYF
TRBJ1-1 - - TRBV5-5 TGTGCCAGCAGCTTCCGGGACGGGAGAAAAGCTTTCTTT CASSFRDGRKAFF
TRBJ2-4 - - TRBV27 TGTGCCAGCAGTTTACAGGGGGCCAAAAACATTCAGTACTTC CASSLQGAKNIQYF
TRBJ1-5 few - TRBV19 TGTGCCAGTAGTTTTTTCCGGGAGGCTAATCAGCCCCAGCATTTT CASSFFREANQPQHF
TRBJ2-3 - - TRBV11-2 TGTGCCAGCAGCTTAGCCGACTCTAGCACAGATACGCAGTATTTT CASSLADSSTDTQYF
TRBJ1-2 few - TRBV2 TGTGCCAGCAGGGACGCAGGCTACTATGGCTACACCTTC CASRDAGYYGYTF
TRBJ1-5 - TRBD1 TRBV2 TGTGCCAGCAGTGGGACAGGGAAATATCAGCCCCAGCATTTT CASSGTGKYQPQHF
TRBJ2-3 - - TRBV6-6 TGTGCCAGCAGTTACTCCAGGGGCCTTACAGATACGCAGTATTTT CASSYSRGLTDTQYF
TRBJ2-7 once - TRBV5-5 TGTGCCAGCAGCTTGGATGCAGGGCACGAGCAGTACTTC CASSLDAGHEQYF
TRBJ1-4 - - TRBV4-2 TGTGCCAGCAGCCAAGACGAAACCATTGGAGAAAAACTGTTTTTT CASSQDETIGEKLFF